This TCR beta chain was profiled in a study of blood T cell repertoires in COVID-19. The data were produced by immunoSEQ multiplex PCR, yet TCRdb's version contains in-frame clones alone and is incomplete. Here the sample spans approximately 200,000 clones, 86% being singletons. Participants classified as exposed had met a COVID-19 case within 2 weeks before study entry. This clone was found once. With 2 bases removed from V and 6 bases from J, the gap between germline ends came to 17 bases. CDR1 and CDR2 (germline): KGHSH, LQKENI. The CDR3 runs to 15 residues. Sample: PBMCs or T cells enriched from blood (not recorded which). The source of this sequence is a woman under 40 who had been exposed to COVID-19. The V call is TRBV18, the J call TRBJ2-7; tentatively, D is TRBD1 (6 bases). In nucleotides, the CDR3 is TGTGCCAGCTCACCAACCCTCCAGGGGACGGGCGAGCAGTACTTC. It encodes CASSPTLQGTGEQYF.